This T cell receptor (beta chain) was sequenced during a study of response to subunit inactivated influenza vaccine. TCRdb ran MiXCR on the RT-PCR reads and lists one entry per CDR3 protein. The table shows 450,000 to 500,000 distinct CDR3 sequences, with roughly 11% occurring only once. This clonotype was observed a handful of times. The sample consisted of PBMCs from blood, taken roughly 47 days after vaccination. This clonotype originated in a man between 50 and 59 years old who received an inactivated influenza vaccine.

CDR3 amino acids: CSVLRLGGLQETQYF. The CDR3 DNA sequence: TGCAGCGTCCTCAGGTTGGGGGGCCTCCAAGAGACCCAGTACTTC. The chain links TRBV29-1 to TRBJ2-5; the D gene could be TRBD1 or TRBD2 (6 bases each). This CDR3 is 15 amino acids long. Germline loops: CDR1 SQVTM, CDR2 ANQGSEA. Trimming removed 6 bases from V and 1 base from J, with 18 bases in between.